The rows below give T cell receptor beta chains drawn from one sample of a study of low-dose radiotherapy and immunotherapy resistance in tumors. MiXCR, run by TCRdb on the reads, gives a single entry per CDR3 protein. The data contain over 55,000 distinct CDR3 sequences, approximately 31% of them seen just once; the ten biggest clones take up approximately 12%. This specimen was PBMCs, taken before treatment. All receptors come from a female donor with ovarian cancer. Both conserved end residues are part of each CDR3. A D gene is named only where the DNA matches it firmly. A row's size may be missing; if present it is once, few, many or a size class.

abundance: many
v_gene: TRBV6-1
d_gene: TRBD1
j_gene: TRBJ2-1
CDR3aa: CASSVTGVLEQFF
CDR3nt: TGTGCCAGCAGTGTAACAGGGGTCCTTGAGCAGTTCTTC

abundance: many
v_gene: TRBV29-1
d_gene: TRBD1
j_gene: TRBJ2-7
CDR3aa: CSVVRQGALERPYEQYF
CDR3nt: TGCAGCGTTGTAAGACAGGGGGCTTTAGAACGACCCTACGAGCAGTACTTC

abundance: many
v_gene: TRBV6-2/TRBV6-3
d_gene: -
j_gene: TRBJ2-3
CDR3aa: CASSFGQPSTDTQYF
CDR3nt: TGTGCCAGCAGTTTTGGACAGCCGAGCACAGATACGCAGTATTTT

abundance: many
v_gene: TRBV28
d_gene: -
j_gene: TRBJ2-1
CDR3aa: CASPRQFF
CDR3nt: TGTGCCAGTCCCCGGCAGTTCTTC

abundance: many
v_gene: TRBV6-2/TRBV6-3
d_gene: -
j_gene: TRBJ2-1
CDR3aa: CASSPLSRGNSYNEQFF
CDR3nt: TGTGCCAGCAGCCCTCTTTCGCGTGGAAATTCCTACAATGAGCAGTTCTTC

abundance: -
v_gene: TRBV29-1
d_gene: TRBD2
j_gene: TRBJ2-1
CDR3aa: CSVEPSGRAGGQFF
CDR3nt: TGCAGCGTTGAGCCTAGCGGGAGGGCTGGGGGGCAGTTCTTC

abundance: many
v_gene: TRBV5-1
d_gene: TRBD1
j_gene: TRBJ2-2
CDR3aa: CASSMDRAGGELFF
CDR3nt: TGCGCCAGCAGCATGGACAGGGCGGGCGGGGAGCTGTTTTTT

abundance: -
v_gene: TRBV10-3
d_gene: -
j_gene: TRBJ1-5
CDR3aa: CAISESQFADQPQHF
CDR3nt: TGTGCCATCAGTGAGTCGCAGTTCGCGGATCAGCCCCAGCATTTT

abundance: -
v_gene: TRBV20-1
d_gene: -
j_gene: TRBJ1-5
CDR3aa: CSASEGGTYSNQPQHF
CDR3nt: TGCAGTGCTAGTGAGGGCGGCACTTATAGCAATCAGCCCCAGCATTTT

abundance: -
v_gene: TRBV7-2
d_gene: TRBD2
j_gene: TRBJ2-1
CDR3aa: CASSASGGWAYNEQFF
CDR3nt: TGTGCCAGCAGCGCTAGCGGGGGTTGGGCCTACAATGAGCAGTTCTTC

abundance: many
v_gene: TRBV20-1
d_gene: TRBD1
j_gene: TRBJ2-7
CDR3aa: CSAEYDRAYEQYF
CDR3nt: TGCAGTGCGGAATATGACAGGGCCTACGAGCAGTACTTC

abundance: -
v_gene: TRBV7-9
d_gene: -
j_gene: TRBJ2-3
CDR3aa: CASGPLGKSTDTQYF
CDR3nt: TGTGCCAGCGGACCATTGGGCAAGTCGACAGATACGCAGTATTTT

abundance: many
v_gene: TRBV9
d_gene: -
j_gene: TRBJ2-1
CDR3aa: CASSVAPGGPAYNEQFF
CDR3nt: TGTGCCAGCAGCGTAGCCCCTGGGGGGCCCGCCTACAATGAGCAGTTCTTC